This entry describes one TCR beta chain. Antigen specificity is unknown. Expressed TCRB transcripts were sequenced because the isolated RNA had all been reverse transcribed beforehand. Produced via immunoSEQ multiplex PCR; TCRdb's table is partial and in-frame only. The sample records 350,000 to 450,000 clones, about 14% being singletons. This sample is drawn from a study of beta chain features in type 1 diabetes. Study findings and constraints: Since sequencing was performed on cDNA, cells with high TCR expression could be over-represented.

Germline-derived CDR1 and CDR2 are GTSNPN and SVGIG (reference sequence). V was pared by 4 bases and J by 9 bases, with 15 bases between. The CDR3 extends over 12 amino acids. The TCR was taken from a woman aged 18-29 years in good health. The sequenced sample consisted of naive CD4+ T cells from blood. V is TRBV30 and J is TRBJ2-5; D is possibly TRBD2 (6 bases). This CDR3 is CAWTSGQRAQYF. For the CDR3, the DNA is TGTGCCTGGACCAGCGGGCAAAGGGCCCAGTACTTC. Full variable domain (missing parts from reference TRBV30 and TRBJ2-5): SQTIHQWPATLVQPVGSPLSLECTVEGTSNPNLYWYRQAAGRGLQLLFYSVGIGQISSEVPQNLSASRPQDRQFILSSKKLLLSDSGFYLCAWTSGQRAQYFGPGTRLLVL.